Presented here are 4 T cell receptor beta chains from one specimen sequenced in a study of technical replicates of blood from several donors. Data came from immunoSEQ multiplex PCR; TCRdb stores just in-frame clones and leaves some out. The sample holds over 50,000 clones, around 97% seen once. The sequencing input was T cells isolated from PBMCs. All receptors come from a human donor in good health.

The V gene is TRBV4-2, the J gene TRBJ1-1, with 8 bases matching TRBD1. V gave up 0 bases and J gave up 5 bases; unmatched junction bases: 14. Looked up from germline, CDR1 is LGHNA and CDR2 is YNFKEQ. The CDR3 has 18 residues. In nucleotides, the CDR3 is TGTGCCAGCAGCCAAGAAGGTTTCGGGCAGGGGGCATGGACTGAAGCTTTCTTT. As protein: CASSQEGFGQGAWTEAFF.

The rearrangement links TRBV30 to TRBJ2-1, with 7 nucleotides matching TRBD1. CDR1 is GTSNPN and CDR2 is SVGIG in the germline V gene (reference sequence). The CDR3 consists of 17 residues. The trim removed 0 bases at V and 0 bases at J, leaving 8 bases unmatched. The CDR3, as DNA: TGTGCCTGGAGTGTGAAAGGGGGCCTGGCCTCCTACAATGAGCAGTTCTTC. Encoded protein: CAWSVKGGLASYNEQFF.

The CDR3 loop is CASSLDRWFGNTIYF. The CDR3 region has the DNA TGTGCCAGCAGTCTAGACAGGTGGTTTGGAAACACCATATATTTT. The chain uses TRBV6-1 and TRBJ1-3; D possibly corresponds to TRBD1 (6 bases). CDR3 length equals 15 residues. Germline CDR1 MNHNS, CDR2 SASEGT. The ends were cut back, 5 bases at V and 3 bases at J, with 14 bases in the middle.

This rearrangement joins TRBV21-1 to TRBJ2-7; the table's D call TRBD2 went unverified against the DNA. TRBV21-1 is a known pseudogene. The length of the CDR3 is 17 residues. CDR3 sequence: CASSKDPRLFKHGEQYF. For the CDR3, the DNA is TGTGCCAGCAGCAAAGATCCTCGACTCTTTAAGCATGGCGAGCAGTACTTC.